The 9 T cell receptor beta chains listed next were all sequenced from one sample in a study of post-analysis software for immune sequencing data. No antigen is known for these receptors. Unique molecular identifiers had been added to the TCR beta cDNA libraries. TCRdb reprocessed the PCR reads via MiXCR and lists one record per CDR3 protein. The sample lists some 690,000 distinct CDR3 sequences, approximately 60% seen once, with approximately 10% in the top ten. Study-wide results and limits: Compared with controls, patients had more of roughly 5 TRBV segments, including TRBV5-6, TRBV5-1 and TRBV20-1.

Sequenced material: blood. The receptors originated from a girl aged 2 to 9 with multiple sclerosis.

The rearrangement uses TRBV5-1 and TRBJ2-3, with D unresolved. Germline CDR1 is SGHRS and CDR2 is YFSETQ. V lost 0 bases to trimming and J lost 5 bases, with 10 bases between them. The CDR3 runs 14 residues. In nucleotides, the CDR3 is TGCGCCAGCAGCTTGGCCCCCAGGAGAGATACGCAGTATTTT. Its translation is CASSLAPRRDTQYF. The full variable domain, completed using reference TRBV5-1 and TRBJ2-3, is KAGVTQTPRYLIKTRGQQVTLSCSPISGHRSVSWYQQTPGQGLQFLFEYFSETQRNKGNFPGRFSGRQFSNSRSEMNVSTLELGDSALYLCASSLAPRRDTQYFGPGTRLTVL.

This clonotype was counted between two and nine times. At one boundary the junction diverges from the germline segment, which might be a read error. The J gene is TRBJ2-1, the V gene TRBV24-1; TRBD2 matches 7 bases. Per germline, CDR1 KGHDR and CDR2 SFDVKD. This CDR3 has 15 residues. The CDR3 sequence: CATSGGTISNNEQFF. The CDR3 coding sequence is TGTGCCACCAGTGGGGGGACTATCTCCAACAATGAGCAGTTCTTC.

This rearrangement joins TRBV6-5 to TRBJ2-3; tentatively, D is TRBD1 (5 bases). Per the germline V gene, CDR1 is MNHEY and CDR2 is SVGAGI. Trimming left V 3 bases short and J 7 bases short, with 11 bases between. This CDR3 contains 13 residues. In nucleotides, the CDR3 is TGTGCCAGCAGTTATACTGGGGCGAATACGCAGTATTTT. This encodes CASSYTGANTQYF.

This clonotype has a handful of counts. The DNA is omitted, as the CDR3 cannot be located on it reliably, and the CDR3 follows TCRdb's listing. The gene calls are TRBV21-1 and TRBJ2-3; TRBD1, the table's D call, lacks a check against the DNA. TRBV21-1 counts as a pseudogene. The CDR3 sequence runs 15 residues, both termini included. CDR3 loop: CASSKVGRGTDTQYF.

This clonotype was seen more than once but under ten times. The chain has TRBV11-2 and TRBJ2-1, with TRBD2 matching over 14 bases. This CDR3 contains 16 residues. Looked up from germline, CDR1 is SGHAT and CDR2 is FQNNGV. With 5 bases clipped from V and 8 bases from J, the junction kept 8 bases outside the gene matches. In DNA, the CDR3 is TGTGCCAGCAGCCCCACCGGGACTAGCGGGAGTCATGAGCAGTTCTTC. This gives the protein CASSPTGTSGSHEQFF.

The table lists this clonotype with a few counts. The genes are TRBV11-2 and TRBJ2-5; no definite D call. This CDR3 has 16 residues. Germline CDR1 reads SGHAT; CDR2 reads FQNNGV. Trimming left V 2 bases short and J 7 bases short, with 20 bases between. The CDR3 sequence: CASSLSSFRPAGTQYF. The CDR3 nucleotides read TGTGCCAGCAGCTTATCCTCCTTTCGGCCCGCCGGGACCCAGTACTTC.

The rearrangement joins TRBV21-1 to TRBJ1-2. TRBV21-1 is a pseudogene. This CDR3 spans 15 amino acids. DNA of the CDR3: TGTGCCAGCAGCATGAGTCGGACGGTGAAATATGGCTACACCTTC. Translated: CASSMSRTVKYGYTF.

This clonotype was detected only a few times. The chain links TRBV20-1 to TRBJ2-3, with D perhaps matching TRBD2 (6 bases). The V gene lost 5 bases and the J gene lost 2 bases, with 17 bases spanning the gap. The CDR3 totals 15 residues. Germline CDR1 and CDR2: DFQATT and SNEGSKA (reference sequence). The CDR3 coding sequence is TGCAGTGCTGCCCCCTCGGCGGGACTCACAGATACGCAGTATTTT. As protein: CSAAPSAGLTDTQYF.

The chain carries TRBV9 and TRBJ2-6; a possible D gene is TRBD2 (5 bases). The length of the CDR3 is 15 residues. Per germline, CDR1 SGDLS and CDR2 YYNGEE. V dropped 2 bases and J dropped 2 bases, with 8 bases sitting between them. The CDR3 is CASSVSGTGANVLTF. CDR3 DNA: TGTGCCAGCAGCGTCTCCGGGACTGGGGCCAACGTCCTGACTTTC.